This T cell receptor (beta chain) appears in the sequencing data of a study of T-cell reconstitution after alpha-beta-depleted transplantation in children. Preparation of the TCRbeta library used unique molecular identifiers. TCRdb processed the PCR reads anew with MiXCR; each CDR3 protein has one entry. This sample has 400,000 to 500,000 distinct CDR3 sequences, with 9.5% to 13% found just once. In germline, CDR1 is SGHRS, CDR2 YFSETQ. CDR3 length: 15 residues. J was trimmed by 7 bases and V by 4 bases; bases with no gene match: 10. This receptor was identified in a human donor who donated a stem cell graft to a child with acute myeloid leukemia. V gene TRBV5-1 combines with J gene TRBJ2-7, with 11 bases fitting TRBD2. Sequenced material: PBMCs from the stem cell graft donor, taken from the stem cell graft. CDR3 DNA: TGCGCCAGCAGCCCCGGGACTAGCGGACTCGAGGAGCAGTACTTC. Residues: CASSPGTSGLEEQYF.